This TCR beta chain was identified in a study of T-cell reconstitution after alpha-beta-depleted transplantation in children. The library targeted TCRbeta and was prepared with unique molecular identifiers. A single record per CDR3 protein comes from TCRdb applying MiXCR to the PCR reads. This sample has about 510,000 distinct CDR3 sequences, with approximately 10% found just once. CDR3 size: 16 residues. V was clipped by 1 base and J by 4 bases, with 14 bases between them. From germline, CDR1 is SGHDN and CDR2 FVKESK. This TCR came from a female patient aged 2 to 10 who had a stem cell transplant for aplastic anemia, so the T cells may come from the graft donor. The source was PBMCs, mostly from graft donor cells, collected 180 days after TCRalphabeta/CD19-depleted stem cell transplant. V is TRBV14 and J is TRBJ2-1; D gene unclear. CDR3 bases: TGTGCCAGCAGCCAAGTTGTTAGCTCCCATTACAATGAGCAGTTCTTC. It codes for CASSQVVSSHYNEQFF.